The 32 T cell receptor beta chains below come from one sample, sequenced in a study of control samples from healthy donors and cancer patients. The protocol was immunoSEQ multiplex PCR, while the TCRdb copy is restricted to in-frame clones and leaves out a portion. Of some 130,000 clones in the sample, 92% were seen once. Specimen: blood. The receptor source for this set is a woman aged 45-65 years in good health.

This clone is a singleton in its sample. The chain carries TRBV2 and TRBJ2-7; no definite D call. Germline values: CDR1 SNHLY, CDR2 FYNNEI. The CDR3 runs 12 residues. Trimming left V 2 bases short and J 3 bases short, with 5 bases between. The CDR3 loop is CASSELIYEQYF. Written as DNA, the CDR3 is TGTGCCAGCAGTGAACTGATCTACGAGCAGTACTTC.

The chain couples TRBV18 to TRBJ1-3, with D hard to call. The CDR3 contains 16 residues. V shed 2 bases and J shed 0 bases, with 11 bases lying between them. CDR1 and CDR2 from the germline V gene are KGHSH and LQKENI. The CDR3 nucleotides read TGTGCCAGCTCACCAGAAGGGCTGCTCTCTGGAAACACCATATATTTT. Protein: CASSPEGLLSGNTIYF.

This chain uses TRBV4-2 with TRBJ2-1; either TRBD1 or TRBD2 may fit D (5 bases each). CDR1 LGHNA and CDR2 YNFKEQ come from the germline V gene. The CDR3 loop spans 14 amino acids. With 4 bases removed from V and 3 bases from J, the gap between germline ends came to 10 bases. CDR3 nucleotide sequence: TGTGCCAGCAGCCCGGGGACGGGCTACAATGAGCAGTTCTTC. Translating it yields CASSPGTGYNEQFF.

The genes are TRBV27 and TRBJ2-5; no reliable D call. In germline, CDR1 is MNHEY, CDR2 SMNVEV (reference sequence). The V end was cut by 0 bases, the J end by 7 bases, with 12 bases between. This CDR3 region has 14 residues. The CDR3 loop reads CASSLSPPVGTQYF. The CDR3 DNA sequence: TGTGCCAGCAGTTTATCCCCGCCCGTGGGGACCCAGTACTTC.

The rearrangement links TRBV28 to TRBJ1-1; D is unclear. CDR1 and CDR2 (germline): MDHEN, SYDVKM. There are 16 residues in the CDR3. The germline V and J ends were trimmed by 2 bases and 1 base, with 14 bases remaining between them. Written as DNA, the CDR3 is TGTGCCAGCAGTTTACTGGGCATACGAAGGAACACTGAAGCTTTCTTT. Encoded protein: CASSLLGIRRNTEAFF.

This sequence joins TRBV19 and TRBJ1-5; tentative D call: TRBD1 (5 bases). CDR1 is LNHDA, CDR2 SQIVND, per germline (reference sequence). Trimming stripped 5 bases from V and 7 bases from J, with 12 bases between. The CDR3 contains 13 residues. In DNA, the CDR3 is TGTGCCAGTAGTGGAAGGGGAGGGCAGCCCCAGCATTTT. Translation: CASSGRGGQPQHF. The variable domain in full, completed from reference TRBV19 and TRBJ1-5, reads DGGITQSPKYLFRKEGQNVTLSCEQNLNHDAMYWYRQDPGQGLRLIYYSQIVNDFQKGDIAEGYSVSREKKESFPLTVTSAQKNPTAFYLCASSGRGGQPQHFGDGTRLSIL.

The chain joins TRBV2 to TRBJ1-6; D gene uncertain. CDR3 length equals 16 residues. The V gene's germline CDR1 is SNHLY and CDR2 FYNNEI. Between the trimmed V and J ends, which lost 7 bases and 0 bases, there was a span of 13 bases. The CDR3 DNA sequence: TGTGCCAGCACCCACTCGGCGAGCTCCTATAATTCACCCCTCCACTTT. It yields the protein CASTHSASSYNSPLHF.

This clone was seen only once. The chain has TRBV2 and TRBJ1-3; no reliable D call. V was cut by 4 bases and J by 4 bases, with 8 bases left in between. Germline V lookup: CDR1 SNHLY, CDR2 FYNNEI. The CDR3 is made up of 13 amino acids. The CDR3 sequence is CASSGTGGNTIYF. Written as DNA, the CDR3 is TGTGCCAGCAGTGGGACGGGGGGAAACACCATATATTTT.

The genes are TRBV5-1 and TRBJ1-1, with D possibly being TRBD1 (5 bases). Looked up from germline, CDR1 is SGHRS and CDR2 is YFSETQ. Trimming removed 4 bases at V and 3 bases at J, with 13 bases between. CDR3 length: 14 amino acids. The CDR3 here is CASSLTGRYTEAFF. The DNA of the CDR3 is TGCGCCAGCAGCCTGACGGGACGGTACACTGAAGCTTTCTTT. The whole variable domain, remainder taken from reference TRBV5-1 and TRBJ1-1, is KAGVTQTPRYLIKTRGQQVTLSCSPISGHRSVSWYQQTPGQGLQFLFEYFSETQRNKGNFPGRFSGRQFSNSRSEMNVSTLELGDSALYLCASSLTGRYTEAFFGQGTRLTVV.

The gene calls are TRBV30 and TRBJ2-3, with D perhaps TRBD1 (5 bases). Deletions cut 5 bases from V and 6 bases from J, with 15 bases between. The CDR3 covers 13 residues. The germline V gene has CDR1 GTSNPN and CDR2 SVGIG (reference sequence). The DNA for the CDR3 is TGTGCCTGGGAAAAGACCAGGGCCGATACGCAGTATTTT. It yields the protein CAWEKTRADTQYF.

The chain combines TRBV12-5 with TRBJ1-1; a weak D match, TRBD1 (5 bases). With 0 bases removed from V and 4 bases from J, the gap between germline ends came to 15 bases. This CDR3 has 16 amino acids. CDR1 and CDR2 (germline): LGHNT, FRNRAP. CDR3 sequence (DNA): TGTGCTAGTGGTTTGGTAACCAGGGAAATGGGCACTGAAGCTTTCTTT. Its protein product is CASGLVTREMGTEAFF.

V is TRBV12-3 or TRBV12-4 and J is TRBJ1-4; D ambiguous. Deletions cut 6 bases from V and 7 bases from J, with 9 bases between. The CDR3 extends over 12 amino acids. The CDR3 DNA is TGTGCCAGCAGCCCGAATGGTGAAAAACTGTTTTTT. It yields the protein CASSPNGEKLFF.

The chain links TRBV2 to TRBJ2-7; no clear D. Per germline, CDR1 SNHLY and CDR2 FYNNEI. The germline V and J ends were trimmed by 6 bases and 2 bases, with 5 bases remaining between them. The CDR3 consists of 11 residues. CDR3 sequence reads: CASSVTYEQYF. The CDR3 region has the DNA TGTGCCAGCAGCGTAACCTACGAGCAGTACTTC.

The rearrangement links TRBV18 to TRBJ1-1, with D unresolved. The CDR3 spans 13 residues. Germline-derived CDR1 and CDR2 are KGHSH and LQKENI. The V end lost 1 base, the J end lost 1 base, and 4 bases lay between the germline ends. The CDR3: CASSPQRNTEAFF. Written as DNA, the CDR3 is TGTGCCAGCTCACCACAGAGGAACACTGAAGCTTTCTTT.

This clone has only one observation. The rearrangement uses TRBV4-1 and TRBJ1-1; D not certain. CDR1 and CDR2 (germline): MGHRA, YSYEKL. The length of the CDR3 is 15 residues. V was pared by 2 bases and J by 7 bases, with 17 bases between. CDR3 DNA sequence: TGCGCCAGCAGCCAAACACCAGGAAGGATTCGTGAAGCTTTCTTT. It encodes CASSQTPGRIREAFF.

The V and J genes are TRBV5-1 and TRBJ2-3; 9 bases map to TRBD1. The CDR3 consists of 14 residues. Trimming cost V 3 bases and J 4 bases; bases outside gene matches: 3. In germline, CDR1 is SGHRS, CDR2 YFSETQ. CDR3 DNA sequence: TGCGCCAGCAGCTCGACAGGGGGTCCAGATACGCAGTATTTT. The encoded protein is CASSSTGGPDTQYF.

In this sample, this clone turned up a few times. The CDR3 reads CASSQVDSYEQYF. The CDR3 nucleotides read TGTGCCAGCAGCCAAGTGGATTCCTACGAGCAGTACTTC. The chain recombines TRBV4-2 with TRBJ2-7; D is undetermined. The CDR3 runs 13 residues. From germline, CDR1 is LGHNA and CDR2 YNFKEQ. The germline V and J ends were trimmed by 1 base and 1 base, with 5 bases remaining between them.

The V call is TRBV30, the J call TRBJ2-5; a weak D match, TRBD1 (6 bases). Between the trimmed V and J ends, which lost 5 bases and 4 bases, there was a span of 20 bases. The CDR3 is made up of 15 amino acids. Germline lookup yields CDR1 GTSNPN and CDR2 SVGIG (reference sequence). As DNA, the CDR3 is TGTGCCTGGTCCTTGGCCGGGTGGGGGCGAGAGACCCAGTACTTC. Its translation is CAWSLAGWGRETQYF. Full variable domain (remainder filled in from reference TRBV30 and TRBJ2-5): SQTIHQWPATLVQPVGSPLSLECTVEGTSNPNLYWYRQAAGRGLQLLFYSVGIGQISSEVPQNLSASRPQDRQFILSSKKLLLSDSGFYLCAWSLAGWGRETQYFGPGTRLLVL.

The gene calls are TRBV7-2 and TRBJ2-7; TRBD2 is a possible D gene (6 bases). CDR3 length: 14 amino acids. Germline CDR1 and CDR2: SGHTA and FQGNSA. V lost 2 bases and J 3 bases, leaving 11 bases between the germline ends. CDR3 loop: CASSLPGGFYEQYF. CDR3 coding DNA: TGTGCCAGCAGCTTACCAGGAGGGTTCTACGAGCAGTACTTC.

CDR3 DNA: TGTGCCTGGGGACTAGCGTTAGGCTACGAGCAGTACTTC. Its translation: CAWGLALGYEQYF. The chain employs TRBV30 and TRBJ2-7, with 9 bases identical to TRBD2. CDR3 length equals 13 residues. Germline CDR1 is GTSNPN and CDR2 is SVGIG (reference sequence). V dropped 5 bases and J dropped 3; count of bases not matched to a gene: 5.

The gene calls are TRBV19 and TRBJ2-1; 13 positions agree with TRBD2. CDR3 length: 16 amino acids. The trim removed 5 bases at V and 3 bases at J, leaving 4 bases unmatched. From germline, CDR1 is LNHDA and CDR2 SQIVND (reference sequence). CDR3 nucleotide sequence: TGTGCCAGTAGTGCCGGGACTAGCGGGATCTACAATGAGCAGTTCTTC. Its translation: CASSAGTSGIYNEQFF.

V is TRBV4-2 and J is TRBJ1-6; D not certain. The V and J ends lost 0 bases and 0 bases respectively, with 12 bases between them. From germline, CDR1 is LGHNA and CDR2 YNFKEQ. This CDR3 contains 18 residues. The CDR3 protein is CASSQDPAGSSYNSPLHF. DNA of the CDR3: TGTGCCAGCAGCCAAGATCCAGCGGGCAGCTCCTATAATTCACCCCTCCACTTT.

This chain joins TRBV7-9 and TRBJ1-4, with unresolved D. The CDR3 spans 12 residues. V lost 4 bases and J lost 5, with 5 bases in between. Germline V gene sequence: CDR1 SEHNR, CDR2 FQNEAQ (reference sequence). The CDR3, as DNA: TGTGCCAGCAGCTCCCCCAATGAAAAACTGTTTTTT. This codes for CASSSPNEKLFF.

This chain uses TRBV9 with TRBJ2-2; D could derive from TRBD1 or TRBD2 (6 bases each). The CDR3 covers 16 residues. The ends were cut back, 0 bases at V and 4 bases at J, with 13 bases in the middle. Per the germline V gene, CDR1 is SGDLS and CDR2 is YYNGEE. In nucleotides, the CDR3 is TGTGCCAGCAGCGTAGTGAGCGGAGGGGGCACCGGGGAGCTGTTTTTT. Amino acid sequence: CASSVVSGGGTGELFF.

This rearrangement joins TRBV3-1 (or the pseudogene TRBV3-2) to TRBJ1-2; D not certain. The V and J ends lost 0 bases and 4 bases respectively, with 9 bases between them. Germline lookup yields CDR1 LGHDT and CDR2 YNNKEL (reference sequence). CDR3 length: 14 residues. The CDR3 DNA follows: TGTGCCAGCAGCCAAGAGGCAGGACCCTATGGCTACACCTTC. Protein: CASSQEAGPYGYTF.

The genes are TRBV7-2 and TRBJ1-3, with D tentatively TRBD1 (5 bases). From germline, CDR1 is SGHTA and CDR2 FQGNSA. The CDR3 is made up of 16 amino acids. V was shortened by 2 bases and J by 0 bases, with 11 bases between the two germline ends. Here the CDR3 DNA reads TGTGCCAGCAGCTTAACCCCCGGGGCCTCTGGAAACACCATATATTTT. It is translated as CASSLTPGASGNTIYF.

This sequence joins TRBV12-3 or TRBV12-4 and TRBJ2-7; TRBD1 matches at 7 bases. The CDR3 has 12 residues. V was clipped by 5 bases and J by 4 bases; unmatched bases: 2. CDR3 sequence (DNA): TGTGCCAGCAGTCGACAGGGTTACGAGCAGTACTTC. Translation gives CASSRQGYEQYF.

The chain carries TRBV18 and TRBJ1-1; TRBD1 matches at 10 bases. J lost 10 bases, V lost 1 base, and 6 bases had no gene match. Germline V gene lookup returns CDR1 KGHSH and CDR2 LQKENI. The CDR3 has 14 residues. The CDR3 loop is CASSPQGQGVRAFF. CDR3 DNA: TGTGCCAGCTCACCACAAGGACAGGGGGTTAGAGCTTTCTTT.

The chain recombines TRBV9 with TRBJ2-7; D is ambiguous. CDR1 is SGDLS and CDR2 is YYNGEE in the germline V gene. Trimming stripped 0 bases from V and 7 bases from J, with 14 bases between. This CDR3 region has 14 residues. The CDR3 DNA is TGTGCCAGCAGCGTAGCTCCGGACCCCGGGGAGCAGTACTTC. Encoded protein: CASSVAPDPGEQYF.

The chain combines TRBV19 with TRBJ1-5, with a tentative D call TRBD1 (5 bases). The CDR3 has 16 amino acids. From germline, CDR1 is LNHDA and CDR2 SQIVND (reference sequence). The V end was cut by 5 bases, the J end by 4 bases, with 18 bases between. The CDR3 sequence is CASSPPGQGRNQPQHF. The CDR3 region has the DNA TGTGCCAGTAGTCCCCCCGGGCAGGGTAGGAATCAGCCCCAGCATTTT. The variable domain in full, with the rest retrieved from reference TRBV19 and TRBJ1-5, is DGGITQSPKYLFRKEGQNVTLSCEQNLNHDAMYWYRQDPGQGLRLIYYSQIVNDFQKGDIAEGYSVSREKKESFPLTVTSAQKNPTAFYLCASSPPGQGRNQPQHFGDGTRLSIL.

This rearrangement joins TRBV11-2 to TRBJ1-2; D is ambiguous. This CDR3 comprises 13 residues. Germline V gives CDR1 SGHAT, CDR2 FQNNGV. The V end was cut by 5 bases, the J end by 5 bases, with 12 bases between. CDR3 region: CASSQDGYYGYTF. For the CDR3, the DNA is TGTGCCAGCAGCCAGGACGGCTATTATGGCTACACCTTC.

The CDR3 nucleotides read TGTGCCAGCAGTGGTGCAGCGGGGGCCTCAGGAGATGAGCAGTTCTTC. It translates to CASSGAAGASGDEQFF. J is TRBJ2-1 and V is TRBV6-4; 8 nucleotides line up with TRBD2. The V and J ends lost 4 bases and 8 bases, in that order; junction bases with no gene match: 13. The CDR3 is 16 residues long. Germline CDR1 is MRHNA and CDR2 is SNTAGT.